The clone carrying this TCR beta chain was counted once. These data are taken from a study of blood T cell repertoires in COVID-19. Study-level background: COVID-19 samples collected from the United States, Italy and Spain covered acute and convalescent phases. The cDNA or gDNA used as material had been derived from T cells, B-cell-depleted T cells, or PBMCs.

The CDR3 is 16 residues long. Germline V gives CDR1 MGHRA, CDR2 YSYEKL. Losses at the gene ends were 4 bases for V and 4 bases for J; bases not matched to a gene: 7. Original handling: The assay estimated nucleated cells by amplifying reference gene primers. Method: immunoSEQ multiplex PCR; TCRdb's copy keeps in-frame clones and lacks some. That table furnishes V, J and clone size, whereas the DNA furnished D and trimming. The sample includes hundreds of thousands of clones, roughly 90% of them seen just once. The sample consisted of peripheral blood. The receptor comes from a woman aged 25 to 45 with active or convalescent COVID-19. This chain links TRBV4-1 with TRBJ2-3; 11 nucleotides align to TRBD2. This CDR3 reads CASSPTGTSGPDTQYF. The CDR3 region has the DNA TGCGCCAGCAGCCCAACAGGGACTAGCGGCCCAGATACGCAGTATTTT.